This T cell receptor beta chain appears in the sequencing data of a study of breast tumors, draining lymph nodes, adjacent tissues. Study results and limitations: Compared with lymph nodes, tumors were less diverse; compared with nontumor tissue, more. Data fit most tumor T cells coming from lymph node, expanding in tumor. Luminal-like breast cancer showed significantly higher tumor–nontumor repertoire similarity than basal-like.

Samples came from axillary lymph nodes draining the breast cancer. V lost 1 base, J lost 0 bases, and 4 bases stayed unmatched. CDR3 length: 16 amino acids. TCRdb called the multiplex PCR reads again in MiXCR, with one record for every CDR3 protein. The table shows nearly 200,000 distinct CDR3 sequences, with approximately 33% occurring only once. At least ten counts were recorded for this clonotype. Its antigen is as yet unknown. Sequencing was done on a sample of axillary lymph node tissue. V gene TRBV12-3 or TRBV12-4 combines with J gene TRBJ2-3; 7 bases agree with TRBD2. The origin of this receptor is a female donor with breast cancer. Some clones in this sample may be carry-over from other donors' samples. CDR3 bases: TGTGCCAGCAGTTTAGTCGGGGGGACGAGCACAGATACGCAGTATTTT. Translation: CASSLVGGTSTDTQYF.